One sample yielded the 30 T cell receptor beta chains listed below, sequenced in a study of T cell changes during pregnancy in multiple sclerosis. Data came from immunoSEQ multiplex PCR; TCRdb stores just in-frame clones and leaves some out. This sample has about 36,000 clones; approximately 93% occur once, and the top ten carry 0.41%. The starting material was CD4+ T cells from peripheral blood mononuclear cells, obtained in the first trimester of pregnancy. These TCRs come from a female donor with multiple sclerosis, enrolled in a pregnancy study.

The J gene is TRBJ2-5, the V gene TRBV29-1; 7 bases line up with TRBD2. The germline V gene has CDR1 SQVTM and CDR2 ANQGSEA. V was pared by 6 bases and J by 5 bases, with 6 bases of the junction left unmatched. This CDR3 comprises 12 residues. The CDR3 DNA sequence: TGCAGCGTCACGGGGGGTGCGGAGACCCAGTACTTC. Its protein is CSVTGGAETQYF.

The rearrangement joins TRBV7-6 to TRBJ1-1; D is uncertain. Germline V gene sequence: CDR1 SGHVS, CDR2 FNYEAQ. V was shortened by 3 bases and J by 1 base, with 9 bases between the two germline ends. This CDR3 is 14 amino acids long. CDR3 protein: CASSLEGQNTEAFF. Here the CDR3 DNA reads TGTGCCAGCAGCTTGGAGGGTCAGAACACTGAAGCTTTCTTT.

For the CDR3, the DNA is TGTGCCAGCAGCCTGGCAGCGCCCGTTAATTCACCCCTCCACTTT. This encodes CASSLAAPVNSPLHF. This chain uses TRBV7-8 with TRBJ1-6; D gene ambiguous. CDR1 SGHVS and CDR2 FQNEAQ come from the germline V gene. Trimming left V 5 bases short and J 6 bases short, with 14 bases between. This CDR3 region has 15 residues.

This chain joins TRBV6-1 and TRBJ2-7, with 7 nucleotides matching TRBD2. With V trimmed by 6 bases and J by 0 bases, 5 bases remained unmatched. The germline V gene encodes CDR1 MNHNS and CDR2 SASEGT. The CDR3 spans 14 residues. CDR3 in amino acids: CASSERGSSYEQYF. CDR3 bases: TGTGCCAGCAGCGAGCGGGGCAGCTCCTACGAGCAGTACTTC.

The CDR3: CASSPPGAHYEQYF. In DNA form, the CDR3 reads TGTGCCAGCAGCCCCCCGGGTGCCCACTACGAGCAGTACTTC. V usage is TRBV9 and J usage is TRBJ2-7; D remains unclear. Germline V gene data show CDR1 as SGDLS and CDR2 as YYNGEE. CDR3 length: 14 amino acids. Trimming took off 4 bases at V and 3 bases at J, with 14 bases between the two ends.

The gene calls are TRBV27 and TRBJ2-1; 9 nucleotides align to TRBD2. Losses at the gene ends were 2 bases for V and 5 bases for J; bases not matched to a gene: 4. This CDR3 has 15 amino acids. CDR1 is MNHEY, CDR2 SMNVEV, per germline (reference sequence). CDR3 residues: CASSLRLAADNEQFF. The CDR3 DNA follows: TGTGCCAGCAGTTTACGACTAGCGGCCGACAATGAGCAGTTCTTC.

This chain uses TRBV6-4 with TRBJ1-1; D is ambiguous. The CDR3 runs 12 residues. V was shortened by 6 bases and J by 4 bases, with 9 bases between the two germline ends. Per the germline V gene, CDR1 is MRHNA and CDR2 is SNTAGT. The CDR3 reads CASRQRVTEAFF. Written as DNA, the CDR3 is TGTGCCAGCAGGCAACGGGTCACTGAAGCTTTCTTT.

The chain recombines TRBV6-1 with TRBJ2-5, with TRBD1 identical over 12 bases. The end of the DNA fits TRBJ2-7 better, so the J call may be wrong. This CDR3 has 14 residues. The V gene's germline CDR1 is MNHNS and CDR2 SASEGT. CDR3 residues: CASRGGQGAGEQYF. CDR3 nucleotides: TGTGCCAGCCGAGGGGGACAGGGGGCTGGCGAGCAGTACTTC.

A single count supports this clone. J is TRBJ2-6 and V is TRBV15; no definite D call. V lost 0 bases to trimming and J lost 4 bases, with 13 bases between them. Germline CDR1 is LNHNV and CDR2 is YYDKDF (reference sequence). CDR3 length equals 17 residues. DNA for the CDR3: TGTGCCACCAGCAGAGATCATGCGGCTGCAGGGGCCAACGTCCTGACTTTC. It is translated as CATSRDHAAAGANVLTF.

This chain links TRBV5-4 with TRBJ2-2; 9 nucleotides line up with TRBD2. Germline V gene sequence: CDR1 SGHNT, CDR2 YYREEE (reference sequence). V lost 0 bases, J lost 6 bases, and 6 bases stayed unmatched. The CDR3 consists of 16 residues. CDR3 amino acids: CASSLAERGDAGELFF. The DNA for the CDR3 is TGTGCCAGCAGCTTGGCCGAGCGGGGGGATGCCGGGGAGCTGTTTTTT.

CDR3 in amino acids: CASRPAGMKYEQYF. The CDR3 region has the DNA TGTGCCAGTAGACCGGCAGGGATGAAGTACGAGCAGTACTTC. The V call is TRBV19, the J call TRBJ2-7, with D possibly matching TRBD1 (5 bases). The CDR3 totals 14 residues. Germline loops: CDR1 LNHDA, CDR2 SQIVND (reference sequence). Trimming stripped 6 bases from V and 4 bases from J, with 16 bases between. The complete variable domain, with remaining parts taken from reference TRBV19 and TRBJ2-7, reads DGGITQSPKYLFRKEGQNVTLSCEQNLNHDAMYWYRQDPGQGLRLIYYSQIVNDFQKGDIAEGYSVSREKKESFPLTVTSAQKNPTAFYLCASRPAGMKYEQYFGPGTRLTVT.

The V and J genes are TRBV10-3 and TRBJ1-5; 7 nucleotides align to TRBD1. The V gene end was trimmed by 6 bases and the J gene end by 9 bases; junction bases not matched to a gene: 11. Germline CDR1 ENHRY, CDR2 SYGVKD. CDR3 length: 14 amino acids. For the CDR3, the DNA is TGTGCCATCAGGAGGGACAGCTCAACGGGGCCCCAGCATTTT. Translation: CAIRRDSSTGPQHF.

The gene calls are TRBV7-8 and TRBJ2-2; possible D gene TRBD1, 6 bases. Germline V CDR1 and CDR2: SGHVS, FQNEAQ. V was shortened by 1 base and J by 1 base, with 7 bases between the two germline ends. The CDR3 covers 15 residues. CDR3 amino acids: CASSLVGGNTGELFF. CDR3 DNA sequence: TGTGCCAGCAGCTTAGTAGGGGGGAACACCGGGGAGCTGTTTTTT.

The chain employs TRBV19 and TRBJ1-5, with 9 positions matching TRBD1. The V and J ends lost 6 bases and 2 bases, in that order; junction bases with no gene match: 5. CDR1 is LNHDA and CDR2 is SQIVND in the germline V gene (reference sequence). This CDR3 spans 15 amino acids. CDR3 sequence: CASSDRGSGNQPQHF. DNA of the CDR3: TGTGCCAGTAGCGACAGGGGGAGCGGCAATCAGCCCCAGCATTTT.

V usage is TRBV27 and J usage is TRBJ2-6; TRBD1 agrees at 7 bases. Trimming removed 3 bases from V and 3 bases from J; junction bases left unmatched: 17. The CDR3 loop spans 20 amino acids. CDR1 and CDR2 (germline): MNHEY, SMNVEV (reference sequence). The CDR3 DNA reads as TGTGCCAGCAGTTTCCTTGGCTGGACAGGCATCCCTAGTGGGGCCAACGTCCTGACTTTC. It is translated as CASSFLGWTGIPSGANVLTF.

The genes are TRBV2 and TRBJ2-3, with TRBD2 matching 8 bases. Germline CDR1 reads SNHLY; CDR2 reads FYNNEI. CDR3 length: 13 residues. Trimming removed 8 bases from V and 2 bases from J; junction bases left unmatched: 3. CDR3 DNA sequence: TGTGCCAGCCGACTAGCGTACACAGATACGCAGTATTTT. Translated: CASRLAYTDTQYF.

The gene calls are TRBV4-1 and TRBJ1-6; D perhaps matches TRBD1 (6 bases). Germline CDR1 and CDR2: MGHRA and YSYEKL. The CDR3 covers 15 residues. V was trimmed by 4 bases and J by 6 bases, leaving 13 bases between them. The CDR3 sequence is CASSLLGQGNSPLHF. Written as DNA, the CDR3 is TGCGCCAGCAGCCTGCTGGGACAAGGTAATTCACCCCTCCACTTT.

DNA for the CDR3: TGCGCCAGCAGCTTGAATGGTCAGTCTGGCGGTGGAAACACCATATATTTT. Protein sequence: CASSLNGQSGGGNTIYF. V is TRBV5-1 and J is TRBJ1-3, with D uncertain. The ends were cut back, 1 base at V and 3 bases at J, with 17 bases in the middle. CDR3 size: 17 residues. Germline V gives CDR1 SGHRS, CDR2 YFSETQ.

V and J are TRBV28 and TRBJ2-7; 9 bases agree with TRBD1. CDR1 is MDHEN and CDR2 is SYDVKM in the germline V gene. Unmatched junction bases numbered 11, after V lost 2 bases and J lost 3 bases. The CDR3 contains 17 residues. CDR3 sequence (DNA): TGTGCCAGCAGTTTAGGCGGGACAGGGCGCAATTTCTACGAGCAGTACTTC. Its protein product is CASSLGGTGRNFYEQYF.

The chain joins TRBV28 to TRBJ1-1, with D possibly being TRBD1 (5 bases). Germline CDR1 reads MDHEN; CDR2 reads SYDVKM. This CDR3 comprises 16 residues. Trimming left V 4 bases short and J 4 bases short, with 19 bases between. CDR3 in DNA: TGTGCCAGCAGTTCTAACTCCTGGGGGGATGGCACTGAAGCTTTCTTT. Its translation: CASSSNSWGDGTEAFF.

The CDR3 region is CASSGYISAGGNTEAFF. The DNA of the CDR3 is TGTGCCAGCAGCGGGTATATCTCGGCAGGGGGTAACACTGAAGCTTTCTTT. The J gene is TRBJ1-1, the V gene TRBV5-8, with TRBD1 identical over 7 bases. The ends lost 4 bases at V and 2 bases at J; junction bases unmatched: 14. CDR3 length: 17 amino acids. Germline values: CDR1 SGHTS, CDR2 YDEGEE. Supplemented by reference TRBV5-8 and TRBJ1-1, the full variable domain reads EAGVTQSPTHLIKTRGQQATLRCSPISGHTSVYWYQQALGLGLQFLLWYDEGEERNRGNFPPRFSGRQFPNYSSELNVNALELEDSALYLCASSGYISAGGNTEAFFGQGTRLTVV.

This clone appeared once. CDR3 nucleotide sequence: TGTGCCAGCAGTTTAACCCCGGGAGTTAATTCACCCCTCCACTTT. As protein: CASSLTPGVNSPLHF. The J gene is TRBJ1-6, the V gene TRBV7-2; no firm D call. Deletions cut 6 bases from V and 6 bases from J, with 15 bases between. The CDR3 is 15 amino acids. Germline-derived CDR1 and CDR2 are SGHTA and FQGNSA. Full variable domain (outside the CDR3, taken from reference TRBV7-2 and TRBJ1-6): GAGVSQSPSNKVTEKGKDVELRCDPISGHTALYWYRQSLGQGLEFLIYFQGNSAPDKSGLPSDRFSAERTGGSVSTLTIQRTQQEDSAVYLCASSLTPGVNSPLHFGNGTRLTVT.

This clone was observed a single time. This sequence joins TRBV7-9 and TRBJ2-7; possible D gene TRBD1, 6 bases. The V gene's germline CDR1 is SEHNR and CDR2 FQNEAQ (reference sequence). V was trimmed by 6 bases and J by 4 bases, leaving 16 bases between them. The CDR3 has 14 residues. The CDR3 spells CASRPRGTLYEQYF. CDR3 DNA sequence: TGTGCCAGCAGACCAAGGGGGACCCTTTACGAGCAGTACTTC. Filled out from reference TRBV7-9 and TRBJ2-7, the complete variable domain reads DTGVSQNPRHKITKRGQNVTFRCDPISEHNRLYWYRQTLGQGPEFLTYFQNEAQLEKSRLLSDRFSAERPKGSFSTLEIQRTEQGDSAMYLCASRPRGTLYEQYFGPGTRLTVT.

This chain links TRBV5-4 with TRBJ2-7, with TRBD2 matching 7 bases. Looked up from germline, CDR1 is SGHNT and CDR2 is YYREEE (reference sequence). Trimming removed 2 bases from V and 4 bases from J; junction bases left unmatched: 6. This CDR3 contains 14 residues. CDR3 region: CASSLGGSSYEQYF. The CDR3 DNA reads TGTGCCAGCAGCTTAGGCGGGAGCTCGTACGAGCAGTACTTC. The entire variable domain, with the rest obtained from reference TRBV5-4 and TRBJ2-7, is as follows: ETGVTQSPTHLIKTRGQQVTLRCSSQSGHNTVSWYQQALGQGPQFIFQYYREEENGRGNFPPRFSGLQFPNYSSELNVNALELDDSALYLCASSLGGSSYEQYFGPGTRLTVT.

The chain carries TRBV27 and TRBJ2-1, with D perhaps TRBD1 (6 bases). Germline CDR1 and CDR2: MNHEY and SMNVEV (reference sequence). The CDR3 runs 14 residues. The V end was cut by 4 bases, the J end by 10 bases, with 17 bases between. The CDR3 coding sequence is TGTGCCAGCAGTTCCCCGCTACAGGGAGACGAGCAGTTCTTC. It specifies CASSSPLQGDEQFF.

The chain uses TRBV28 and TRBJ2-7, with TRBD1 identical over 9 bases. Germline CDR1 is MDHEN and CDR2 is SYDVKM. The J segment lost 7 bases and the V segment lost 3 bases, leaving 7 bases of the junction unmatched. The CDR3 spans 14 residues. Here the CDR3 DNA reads TGTGCCAGCAGTTTTCGACAGGGGGTGGAGGAGCAGTACTTC. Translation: CASSFRQGVEEQYF.

The CDR3 coding sequence is TGTGCCAGCAGTCATGGACAGGGGATTCGTAGCAATCAGCCCCAGCATTTT. This gives the protein CASSHGQGIRSNQPQHF. The rearrangement uses TRBV2 and TRBJ1-5; 9 nucleotides agree with TRBD1. The V segment lost 5 bases and the J segment 0 bases; nucleotides outside the gene matches: 8. Germline loops: CDR1 SNHLY, CDR2 FYNNEI. CDR3 length equals 17 residues.

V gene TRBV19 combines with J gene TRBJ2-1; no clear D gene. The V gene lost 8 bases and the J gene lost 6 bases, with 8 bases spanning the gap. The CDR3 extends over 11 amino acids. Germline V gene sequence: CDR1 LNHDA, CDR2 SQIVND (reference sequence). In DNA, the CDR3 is TGTGCCAGTGGTGGCGGCAATGAGCAGTTCTTC. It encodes CASGGGNEQFF.

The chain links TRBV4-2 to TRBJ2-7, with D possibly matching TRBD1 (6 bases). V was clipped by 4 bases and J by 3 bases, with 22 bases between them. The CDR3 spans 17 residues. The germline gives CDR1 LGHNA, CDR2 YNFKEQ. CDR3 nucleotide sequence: TGTGCCAGCAGCCCCTCAGGTGGGGACCCACAGGGCTACGAGCAGTACTTC. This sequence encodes CASSPSGGDPQGYEQYF.

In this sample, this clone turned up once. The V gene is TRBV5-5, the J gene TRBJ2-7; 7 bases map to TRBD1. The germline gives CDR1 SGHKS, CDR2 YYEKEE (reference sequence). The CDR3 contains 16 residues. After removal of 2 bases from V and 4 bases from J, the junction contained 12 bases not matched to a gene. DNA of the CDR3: TGTGCCAGCAGCTTTGGAACAGGGGCCTCGTCGTACGAGCAGTACTTC. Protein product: CASSFGTGASSYEQYF.